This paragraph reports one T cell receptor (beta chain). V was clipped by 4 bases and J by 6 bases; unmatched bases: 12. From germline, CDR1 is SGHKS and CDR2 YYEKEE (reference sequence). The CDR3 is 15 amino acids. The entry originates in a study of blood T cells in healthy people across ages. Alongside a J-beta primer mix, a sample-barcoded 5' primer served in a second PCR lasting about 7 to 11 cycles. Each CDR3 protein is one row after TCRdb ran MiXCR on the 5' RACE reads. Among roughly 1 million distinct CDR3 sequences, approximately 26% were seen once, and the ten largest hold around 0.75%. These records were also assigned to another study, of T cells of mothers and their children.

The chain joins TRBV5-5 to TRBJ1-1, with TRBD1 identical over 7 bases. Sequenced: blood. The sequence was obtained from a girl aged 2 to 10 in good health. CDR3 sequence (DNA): TGTGCCAGCAGCCACTATACAGGGGAAGGGCCTGAAGCTTTCTTT. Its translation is CASSHYTGEGPEAFF.